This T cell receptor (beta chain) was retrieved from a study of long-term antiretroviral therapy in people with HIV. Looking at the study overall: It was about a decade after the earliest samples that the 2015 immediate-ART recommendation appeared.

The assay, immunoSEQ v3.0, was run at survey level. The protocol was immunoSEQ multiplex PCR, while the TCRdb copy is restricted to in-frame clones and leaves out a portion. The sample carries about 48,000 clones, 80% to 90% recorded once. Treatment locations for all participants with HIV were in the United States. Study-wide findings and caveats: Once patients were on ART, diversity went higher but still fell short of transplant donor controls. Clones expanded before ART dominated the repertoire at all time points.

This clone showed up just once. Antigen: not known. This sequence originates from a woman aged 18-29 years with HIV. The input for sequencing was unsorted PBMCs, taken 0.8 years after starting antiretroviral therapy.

Written as DNA, the CDR3 is TGTGCCAGCAGTCCTAGCGGGAGTAGGAATGAGCAGTTCTTC. It codes for CASSPSGSRNEQFF. This sequence joins TRBV28 and TRBJ2-1, with 10 bases fitting TRBD2. J was trimmed by 7 bases and V by 5 bases; bases with no gene match: 5. The CDR3 is 14 amino acids. The germline gives CDR1 MDHEN, CDR2 SYDVKM. Together with reference TRBV28 and TRBJ2-1, the CDR3 gives the full variable domain: DVKVTQSSRYLVKRTGEKVFLECVQDMDHENMFWYRQDPGLGLRLIYFSYDVKMKEKGDIPEGYSVSREKKERFSLILESASTNQTSMYLCASSPSGSRNEQFFGPGTRLTVL.